This TCR beta chain was captured by sequencing in a study of blood T cell repertoires in COVID-19. Generated by immunoSEQ multiplex PCR, the TCRdb table keeps only in-frame clones and is missing some. This table has about 140,000 clones, 70% to 90% appearing once. Germline CDR1 and CDR2: LNHDA and SQIVND (reference sequence). V gave up 4 bases and J gave up 5 bases; unmatched junction bases: 10. The CDR3 runs to 15 residues. The gene calls are TRBV19 and TRBJ1-2, with 7 nucleotides matching TRBD1. Sequencing was done on a sample of peripheral blood. The sequence derives from a woman of 80 years or more with acute or convalescent COVID-19. CDR3 DNA sequence: TGTGCCAGTAGTAGAGGACAGGCGCCCGCTTATGGCTACACCTTC. It encodes CASSRGQAPAYGYTF.